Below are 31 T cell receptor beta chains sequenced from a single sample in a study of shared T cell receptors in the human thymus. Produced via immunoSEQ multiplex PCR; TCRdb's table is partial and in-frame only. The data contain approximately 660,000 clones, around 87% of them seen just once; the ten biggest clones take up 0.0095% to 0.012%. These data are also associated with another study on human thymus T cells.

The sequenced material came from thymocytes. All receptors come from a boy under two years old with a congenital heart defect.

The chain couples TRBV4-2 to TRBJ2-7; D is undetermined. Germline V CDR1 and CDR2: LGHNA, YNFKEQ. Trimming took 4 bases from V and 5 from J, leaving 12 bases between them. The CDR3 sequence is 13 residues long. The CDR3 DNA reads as TGTGCCAGCAGCCCTGGTGAGGCTAACGAGCAGTACTTC. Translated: CASSPGEANEQYF.

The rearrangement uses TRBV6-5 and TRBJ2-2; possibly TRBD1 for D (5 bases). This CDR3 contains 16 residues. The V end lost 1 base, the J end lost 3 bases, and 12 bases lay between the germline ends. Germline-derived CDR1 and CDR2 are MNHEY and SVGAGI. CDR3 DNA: TGTGCCAGCAGTTACTATGGTAGCAGGGACACCGGGGAGCTGTTTTTT. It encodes CASSYYGSRDTGELFF.

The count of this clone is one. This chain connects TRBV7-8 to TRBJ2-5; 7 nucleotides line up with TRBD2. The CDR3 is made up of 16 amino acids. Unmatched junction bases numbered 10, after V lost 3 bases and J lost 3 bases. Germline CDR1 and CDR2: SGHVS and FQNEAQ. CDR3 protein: CASSFLRREPKETQYF. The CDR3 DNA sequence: TGTGCCAGCAGCTTCCTCCGGCGGGAGCCAAAAGAGACCCAGTACTTC.

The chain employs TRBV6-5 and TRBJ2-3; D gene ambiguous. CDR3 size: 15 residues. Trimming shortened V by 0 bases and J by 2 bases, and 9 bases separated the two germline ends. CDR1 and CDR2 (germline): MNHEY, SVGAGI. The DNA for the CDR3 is TGTGCCAGCAGTTACTCGCGCCAACCCACAGATACGCAGTATTTT. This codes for CASSYSRQPTDTQYF.

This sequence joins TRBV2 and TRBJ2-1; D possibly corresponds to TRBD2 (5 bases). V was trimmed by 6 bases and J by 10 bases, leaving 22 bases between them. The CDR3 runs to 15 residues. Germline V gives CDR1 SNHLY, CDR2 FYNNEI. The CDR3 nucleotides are TGTGCCAGCAGCCCCGACTTCGCGGGTACGCCGGAGCAGTTCTTC. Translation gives CASSPDFAGTPEQFF. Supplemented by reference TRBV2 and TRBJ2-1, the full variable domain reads EPEVTQTPSHQVTQMGQEVILRCVPISNHLYFYWYRQILGQKVEFLVSFYNNEISEKSEIFDDQFSVERPDGSNFTLKIRSTKLEDSAMYFCASSPDFAGTPEQFFGPGTRLTVL.

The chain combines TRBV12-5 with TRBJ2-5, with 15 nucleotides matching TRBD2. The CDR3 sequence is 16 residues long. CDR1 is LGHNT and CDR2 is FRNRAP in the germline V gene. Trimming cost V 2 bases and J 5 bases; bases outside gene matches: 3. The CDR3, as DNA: TGTGCTAGTGGTTTGACCGGGACTAGCGGGAGGGAGACCCAGTACTTC. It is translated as CASGLTGTSGRETQYF.

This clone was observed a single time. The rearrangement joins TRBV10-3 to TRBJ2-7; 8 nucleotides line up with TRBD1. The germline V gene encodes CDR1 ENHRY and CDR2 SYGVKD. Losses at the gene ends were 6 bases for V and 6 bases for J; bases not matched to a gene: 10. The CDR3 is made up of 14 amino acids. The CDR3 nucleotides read TGTGCCATCAGGTCGGACAGGGTAAACAGCGAGCAGTACTTC. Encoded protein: CAIRSDRVNSEQYF.

The CDR3: CASSDFGVGESGYGYTF. CDR3 nucleotides: TGTGCCAGCAGTGATTTCGGCGTAGGGGAATCGGGCTATGGCTACACCTTC. This chain connects TRBV6-1 to TRBJ1-2; possible D gene TRBD1, 5 bases. This CDR3 has 17 residues. CDR1 and CDR2 (germline): MNHNS, SASEGT. Trimming removed 3 bases at V and 4 bases at J, with 21 bases between.

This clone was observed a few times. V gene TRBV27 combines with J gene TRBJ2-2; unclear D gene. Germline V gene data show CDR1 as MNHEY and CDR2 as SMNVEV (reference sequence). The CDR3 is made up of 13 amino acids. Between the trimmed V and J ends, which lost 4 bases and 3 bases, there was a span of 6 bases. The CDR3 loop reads CASSSHYTGELFF. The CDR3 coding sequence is TGTGCCAGCAGTTCGCACTACACCGGGGAGCTGTTTTTT.

In DNA form, the CDR3 reads TGTGCCAGCAGTACTACAGGGGATGGCTACACCTTC. This sequence encodes CASSTTGDGYTF. J is TRBJ1-2 and V is TRBV28; 7 bases align to TRBD1. Trimming cost V 5 bases and J 6 bases; bases outside gene matches: 3. Germline V gene data show CDR1 as MDHEN and CDR2 as SYDVKM. The CDR3 is 12 amino acids.

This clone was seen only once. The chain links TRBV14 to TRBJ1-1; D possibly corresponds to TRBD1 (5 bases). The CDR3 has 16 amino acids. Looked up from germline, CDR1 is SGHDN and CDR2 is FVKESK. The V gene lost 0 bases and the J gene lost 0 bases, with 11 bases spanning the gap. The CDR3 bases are TGTGCCAGCAGCCAAGAAAGCCAGGGTTTGAACACTGAAGCTTTCTTT. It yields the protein CASSQESQGLNTEAFF.

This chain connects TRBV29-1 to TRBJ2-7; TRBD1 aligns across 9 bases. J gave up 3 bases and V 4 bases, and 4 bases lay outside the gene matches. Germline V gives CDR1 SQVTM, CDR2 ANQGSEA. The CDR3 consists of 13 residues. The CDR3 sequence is CSVGTGESYEQYF. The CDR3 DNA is TGCAGCGTTGGGACAGGGGAGAGCTACGAGCAGTACTTC.

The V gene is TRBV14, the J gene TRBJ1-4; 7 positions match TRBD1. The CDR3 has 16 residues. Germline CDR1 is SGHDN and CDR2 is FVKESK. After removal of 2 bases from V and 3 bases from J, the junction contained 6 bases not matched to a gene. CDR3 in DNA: TGTGCCAGCAGCCAAACAGGGGAGCGGGCTAATGAAAAACTGTTTTTT. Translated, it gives CASSQTGERANEKLFF.

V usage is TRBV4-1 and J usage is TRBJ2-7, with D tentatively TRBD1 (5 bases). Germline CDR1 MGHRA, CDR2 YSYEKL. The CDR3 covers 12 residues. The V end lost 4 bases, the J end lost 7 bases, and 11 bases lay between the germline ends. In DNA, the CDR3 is TGCGCCAGCAGCCCGGCCCAGGGAGAGCAGTACTTC. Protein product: CASSPAQGEQYF.

In DNA form, the CDR3 reads TGTGCCAGCAGGGGGGGGACGGAGTTCACAGATACGCAGTATTTT. Its protein product is CASRGGTEFTDTQYF. The V gene is TRBV2, the J gene TRBJ2-3; 7 bases line up with TRBD2. V dropped 6 bases and J dropped 2; count of bases not matched to a gene: 8. The CDR3 contains 15 residues. The germline V gene encodes CDR1 SNHLY and CDR2 FYNNEI.

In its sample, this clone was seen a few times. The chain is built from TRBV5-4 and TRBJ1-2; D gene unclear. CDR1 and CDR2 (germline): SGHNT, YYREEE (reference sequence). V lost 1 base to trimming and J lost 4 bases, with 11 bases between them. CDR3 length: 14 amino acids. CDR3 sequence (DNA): TGTGCCAGCAGCTTGAAACGGACTTCCTATGGCTACACCTTC. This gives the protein CASSLKRTSYGYTF.

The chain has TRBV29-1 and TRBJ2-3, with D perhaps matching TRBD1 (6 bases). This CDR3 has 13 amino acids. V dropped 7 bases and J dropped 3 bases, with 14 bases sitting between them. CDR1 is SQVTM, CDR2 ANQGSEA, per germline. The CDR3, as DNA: TGCAGCGCCGAACGACAGGCAACAGATACGCAGTATTTT. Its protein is CSAERQATDTQYF.

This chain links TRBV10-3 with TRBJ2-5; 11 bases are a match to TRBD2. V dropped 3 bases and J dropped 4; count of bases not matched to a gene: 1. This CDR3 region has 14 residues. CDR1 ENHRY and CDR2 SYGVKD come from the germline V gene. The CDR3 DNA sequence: TGTGCCATCAGTGATAGCGGGGGGGTAGAGACCCAGTACTTC. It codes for CAISDSGGVETQYF.

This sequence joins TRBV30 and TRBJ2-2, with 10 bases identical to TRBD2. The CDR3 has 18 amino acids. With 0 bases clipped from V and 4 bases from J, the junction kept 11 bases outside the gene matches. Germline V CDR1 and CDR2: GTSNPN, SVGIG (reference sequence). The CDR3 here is CAWSVQGEREGCTGELFF. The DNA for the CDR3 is TGTGCCTGGAGTGTACAGGGCGAGCGGGAGGGATGCACCGGGGAGCTGTTTTTT.

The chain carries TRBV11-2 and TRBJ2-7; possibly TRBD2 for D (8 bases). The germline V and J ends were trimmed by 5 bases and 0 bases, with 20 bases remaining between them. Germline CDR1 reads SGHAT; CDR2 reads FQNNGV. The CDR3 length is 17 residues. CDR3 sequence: CASSPGRGREASYEQYF. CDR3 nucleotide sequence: TGTGCCAGCAGCCCTGGAAGGGGGCGGGAGGCCTCCTACGAGCAGTACTTC.

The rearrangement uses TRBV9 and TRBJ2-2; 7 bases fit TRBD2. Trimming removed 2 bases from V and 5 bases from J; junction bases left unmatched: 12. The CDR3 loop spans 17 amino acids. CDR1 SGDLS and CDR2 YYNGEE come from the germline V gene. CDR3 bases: TGTGCCAGCAGCGTCAGGGAGGGGACCCACGTTACCGGGGAGCTGTTTTTT. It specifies CASSVREGTHVTGELFF.

The CDR3 sequence is CASSLAGQGEGTDTQYF. The CDR3 DNA sequence: TGTGCCAGCAGCTTAGCGGGACAGGGAGAGGGCACAGATACGCAGTATTTT. V gene TRBV7-2 combines with J gene TRBJ2-3; 9 bases are shared with TRBD1. Looked up from germline, CDR1 is SGHTA and CDR2 is FQGNSA. Germline trimming cut 0 bases from V and 1 base from J; bases unmatched to any gene: 5. This CDR3 comprises 17 residues.

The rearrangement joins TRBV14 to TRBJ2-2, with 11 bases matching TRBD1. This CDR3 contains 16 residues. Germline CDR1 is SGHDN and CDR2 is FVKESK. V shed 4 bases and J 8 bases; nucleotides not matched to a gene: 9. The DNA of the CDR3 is TGTGCCAGCAGCCTTCTGGGACAGGGGGTAGGGGGGGAGCTGTTTTTT. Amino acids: CASSLLGQGVGGELFF.

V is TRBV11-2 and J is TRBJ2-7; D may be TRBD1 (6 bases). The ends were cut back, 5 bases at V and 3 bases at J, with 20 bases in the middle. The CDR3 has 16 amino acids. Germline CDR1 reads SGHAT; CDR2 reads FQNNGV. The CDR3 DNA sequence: TGTGCCAGCAGCAACGACTCGAGAGGGGGAATCTACGAGCAGTACTTC. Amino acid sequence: CASSNDSRGGIYEQYF.

The CDR3, as DNA: TGTGCCAGCAGCCAAGCTTCTAGCGGGGACCAAGAGACCCAGTACTTC. Its protein is CASSQASSGDQETQYF. The rearrangement joins TRBV14 to TRBJ2-5, with 9 nucleotides matching TRBD2. The CDR3 extends over 16 amino acids. Per the germline V gene, CDR1 is SGHDN and CDR2 is FVKESK. J lost 0 bases, V lost 1 base, and 3 bases had no gene match.

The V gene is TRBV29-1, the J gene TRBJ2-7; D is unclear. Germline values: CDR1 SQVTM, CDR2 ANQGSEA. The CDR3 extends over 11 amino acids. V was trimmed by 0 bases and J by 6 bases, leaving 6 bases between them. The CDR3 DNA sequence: TGCAGCGTTGAAGATTTCGGCGAGCAGTACTTC. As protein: CSVEDFGEQYF.

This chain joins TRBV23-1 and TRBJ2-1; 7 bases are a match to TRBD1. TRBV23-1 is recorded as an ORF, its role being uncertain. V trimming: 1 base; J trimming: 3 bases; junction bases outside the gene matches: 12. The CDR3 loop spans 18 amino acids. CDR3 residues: CASSQLPKTGKFYNEQFF. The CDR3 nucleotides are TGCGCCAGCAGTCAATTACCTAAGACAGGGAAGTTCTACAATGAGCAGTTCTTC.

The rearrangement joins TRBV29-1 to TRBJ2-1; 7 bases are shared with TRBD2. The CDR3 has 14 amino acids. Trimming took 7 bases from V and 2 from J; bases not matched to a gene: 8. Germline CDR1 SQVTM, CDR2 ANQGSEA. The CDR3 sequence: CSAPTSYTYNEQFF. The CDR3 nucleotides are TGCAGCGCTCCGACTAGCTATACCTACAATGAGCAGTTCTTC.

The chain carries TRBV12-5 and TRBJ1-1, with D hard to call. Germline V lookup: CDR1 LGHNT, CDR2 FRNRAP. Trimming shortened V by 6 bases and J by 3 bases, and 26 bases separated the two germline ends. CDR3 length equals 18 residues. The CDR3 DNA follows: TGTGCTAGTGGGACTGGTGCGGGGAGGAGGAAGCGGGACACTGAAGCTTTCTTT. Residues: CASGTGAGRRKRDTEAFF.

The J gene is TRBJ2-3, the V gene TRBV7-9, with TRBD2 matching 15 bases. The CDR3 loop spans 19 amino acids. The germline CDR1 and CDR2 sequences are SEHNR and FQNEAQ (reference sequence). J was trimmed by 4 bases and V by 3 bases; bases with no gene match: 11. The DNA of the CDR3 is TGTGCCAGCAGCTTTGTTCCTGGACTAGCGGGAGGGCGGGCAGATACGCAGTATTTT. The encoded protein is CASSFVPGLAGGRADTQYF. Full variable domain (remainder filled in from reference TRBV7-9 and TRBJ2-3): DTGVSQNPRHKITKRGQNVTFRCDPISEHNRLYWYRQTLGQGPEFLTYFQNEAQLEKSRLLSDRFSAERPKGSFSTLEIQRTEQGDSAMYLCASSFVPGLAGGRADTQYFGPGTRLTVL.

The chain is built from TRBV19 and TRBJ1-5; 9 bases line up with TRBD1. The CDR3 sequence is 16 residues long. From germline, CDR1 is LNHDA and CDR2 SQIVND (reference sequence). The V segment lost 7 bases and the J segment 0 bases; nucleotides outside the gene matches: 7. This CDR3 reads CASTHRTGDSNQPQHF. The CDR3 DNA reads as TGTGCCAGTACCCATCGGACAGGGGATAGCAATCAGCCCCAGCATTTT.